The 6 T cell receptor beta chains below come from one sample, sequenced in a study of T cell responses to AZD1222 COVID-19 vaccine. The protocol was immunoSEQ multiplex PCR, while the TCRdb copy is restricted to in-frame clones and leaves out a portion. The table has about 170,000 clones, roughly 92% seen once; the top ten hold 1.6%. The specimen was peripheral blood, collected on day 0 of AZD1222 vaccination. These receptor sequences come from an adult in good health.

The chain links TRBV4-1 to TRBJ1-1, with D possibly matching TRBD1 (5 bases). Deletions cut 0 bases from V and 5 bases from J, with 13 bases between. The CDR3 consists of 15 residues. CDR1 MGHRA and CDR2 YSYEKL come from the germline V gene. As DNA, the CDR3 is TGCGCCAGCAGCCAAGATCGAGGGGCCGGAACTGAAGCTTTCTTT. Residues: CASSQDRGAGTEAFF.

This sequence joins TRBV5-1 and TRBJ1-2; no clear D. CDR1 SGHRS and CDR2 YFSETQ come from the germline V gene. The CDR3 runs to 14 residues. V was shortened by 4 bases and J by 0 bases, with 10 bases between the two germline ends. The CDR3 bases are TGCGCCAGCAGCAAAGGGCCGACTAACTATGGCTACACCTTC. Translation: CASSKGPTNYGYTF.

This chain uses TRBV18 with TRBJ2-7; D may be TRBD1 or TRBD2 (5 bases each). Germline V gene sequence: CDR1 KGHSH, CDR2 LQKENI. CDR3 length equals 15 residues. V shed 5 bases and J shed 2 bases, with 16 bases lying between them. The CDR3, as DNA: TGTGCCAGCTCATTGGGACCGCCTGGTCCCTACGAGCAGTACTTC. As protein: CASSLGPPGPYEQYF.

This clone was counted once. The genes are TRBV5-1 and TRBJ1-6, with D possibly being TRBD1 (5 bases). The V end lost 0 bases, the J end lost 7 bases, and 11 bases lay between the germline ends. CDR3 length: 15 residues. Germline loops: CDR1 SGHRS, CDR2 YFSETQ. The CDR3 sequence is CASSLATGPNSPLHF. The CDR3 coding sequence is TGCGCCAGCAGCTTGGCAACAGGCCCAAATTCACCCCTCCACTTT.

The rearrangement joins TRBV9 to TRBJ1-4; the match to TRBD1 covers 8 bases. The ends lost 4 bases at V and 3 bases at J; junction bases unmatched: 5. Per germline, CDR1 SGDLS and CDR2 YYNGEE. This CDR3 region has 15 residues. CDR3 bases: TGTGCCAGCAGCCCGACAGGGGTAGCTAATGAAAAACTGTTTTTT. Residues: CASSPTGVANEKLFF.

The chain has TRBV14 and TRBJ1-4; D is possibly TRBD1 (6 bases). This CDR3 region has 15 residues. V was trimmed by 3 bases and J by 3 bases, leaving 11 bases between them. CDR1 is SGHDN, CDR2 FVKESK, per germline. CDR3 in amino acids: CASSQQGIPNEKLFF. The CDR3 coding sequence is TGTGCCAGCAGCCAGCAGGGGATTCCTAATGAAAAACTGTTTTTT.